What follows is one T cell receptor beta chain and its context. Other nucleotide sequences from this sample produce the same CDR3. Trimming removed 2 bases from V and 3 bases from J; junction bases left unmatched: 3. This CDR3 has 15 amino acids. Per germline, CDR1 SEHNR and CDR2 FQNEAQ (reference sequence). This specimen belongs to a study of blood T cell repertoires in COVID-19. Across the whole study: The United States, Italy and Spain were the sources of the acute and convalescent COVID-19 samples.

Study processing details: From reference gene primer amplification, estimates of nucleated cell counts were derived. The table came from immunoSEQ multiplex PCR; TCRdb's copy has only in-frame clones and leaves some out. Clone size and the V and J calls come from that table; the DNA yielded D and trimming. The sample has roughly 570,000 clones; 70% to 90% are singletons. While infection was still active, Seattle patients were enrolled and then followed longitudinally. The origin of this receptor is a woman aged 50 to 65 with COVID-19, enrolled during active disease. The sample taken for sequencing was peripheral blood. The genes are TRBV7-9 and TRBJ2-3, with 9 bases aligning to TRBD1. CDR3 sequence reads: CASSLSQGATDTQYF. In DNA form, the CDR3 reads TGTGCCAGCAGCTTATCACAGGGGGCAACAGATACGCAGTATTTT.